Here is one T cell receptor (beta chain) with its context. The CDR3 is made up of 18 amino acids. The V segment lost 5 bases and the J segment 0 bases; nucleotides outside the gene matches: 9. This entry belongs to a study of OX40 agonist ivuxolimab in advanced cancers. Prior autoimmune disease or systemic immunosuppression barred patients. Produced via immunoSEQ multiplex PCR; TCRdb's table is partial and in-frame only. The sample contains more than 35,000 clones, around 80% of which appear only once. The chain couples TRBV5-3 to TRBJ2-1; 12 bases are shared with TRBD2. TRBV5-3 is filed as an ORF, its function uncertain. The source material was CD4+ or CD8+ T cells sorted from blood, sampled in a trial of the OX40 agonist ivuxolimab. This sequence was found in an adult with an advanced solid tumor such as melanoma, head and neck, liver or kidney cancer. DNA for the CDR3: TGTGCCAGAAGACCTGGACTAGCGGGGTTCAGCTCCTACAATGAGCAGTTCTTC. Protein: CARRPGLAGFSSYNEQFF.